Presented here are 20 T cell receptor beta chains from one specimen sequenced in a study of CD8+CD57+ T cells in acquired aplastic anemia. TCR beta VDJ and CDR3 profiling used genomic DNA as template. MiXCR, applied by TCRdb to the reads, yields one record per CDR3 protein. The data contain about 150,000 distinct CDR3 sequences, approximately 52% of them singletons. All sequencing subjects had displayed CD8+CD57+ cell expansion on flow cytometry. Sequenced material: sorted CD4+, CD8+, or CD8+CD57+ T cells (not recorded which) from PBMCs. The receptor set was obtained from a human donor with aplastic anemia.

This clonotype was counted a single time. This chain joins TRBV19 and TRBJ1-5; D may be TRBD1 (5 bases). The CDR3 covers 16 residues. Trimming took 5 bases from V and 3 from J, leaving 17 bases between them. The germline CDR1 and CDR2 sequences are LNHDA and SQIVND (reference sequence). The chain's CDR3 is CASSLHPSGLNQPQHF. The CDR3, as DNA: TGTGCCAGTAGTTTGCACCCCTCAGGGCTCAATCAGCCCCAGCATTTT.

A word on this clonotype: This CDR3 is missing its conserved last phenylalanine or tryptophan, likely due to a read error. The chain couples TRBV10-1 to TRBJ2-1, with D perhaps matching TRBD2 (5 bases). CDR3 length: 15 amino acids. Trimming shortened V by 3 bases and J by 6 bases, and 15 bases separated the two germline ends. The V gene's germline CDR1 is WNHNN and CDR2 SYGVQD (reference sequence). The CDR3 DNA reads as TGCGCCAGCAGTGAAGGGAGTCAAACCGTCAATGAGCAGTTCTCC. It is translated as CASSEGSQTVNEQFS.

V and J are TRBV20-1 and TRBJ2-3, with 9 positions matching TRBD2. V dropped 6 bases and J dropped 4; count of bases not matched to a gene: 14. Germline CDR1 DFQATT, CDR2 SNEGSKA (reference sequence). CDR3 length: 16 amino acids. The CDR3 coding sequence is TGCAGTGCCGAGAGGAGGGCGGGGGGGCCTCCAGATACGCAGTATTTT. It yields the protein CSAERRAGGPPDTQYF.

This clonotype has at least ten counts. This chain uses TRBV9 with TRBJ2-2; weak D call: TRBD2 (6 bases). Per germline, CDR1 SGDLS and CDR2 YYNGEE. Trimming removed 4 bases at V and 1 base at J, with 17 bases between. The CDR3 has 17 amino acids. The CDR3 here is CASSQTGGNVNTGELFF. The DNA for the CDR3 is TGTGCCAGCAGCCAGACTGGGGGGAATGTGAACACCGGGGAGCTGTTTTTT.

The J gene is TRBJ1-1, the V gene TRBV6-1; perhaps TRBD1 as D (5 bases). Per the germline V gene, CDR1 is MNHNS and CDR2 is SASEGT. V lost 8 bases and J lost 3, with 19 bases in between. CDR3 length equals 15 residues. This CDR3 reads CASLYHNTGDTEAFF. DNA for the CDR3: TGTGCCAGCCTATATCATAATACAGGCGACACTGAAGCTTTCTTT.

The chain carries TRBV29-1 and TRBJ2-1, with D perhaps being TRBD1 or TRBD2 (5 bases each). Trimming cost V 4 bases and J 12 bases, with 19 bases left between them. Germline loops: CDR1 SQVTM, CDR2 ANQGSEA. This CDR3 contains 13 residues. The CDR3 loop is CSVGPGTTDVQFF. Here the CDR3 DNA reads TGCAGCGTTGGCCCCGGGACCACCGATGTGCAGTTCTTC.

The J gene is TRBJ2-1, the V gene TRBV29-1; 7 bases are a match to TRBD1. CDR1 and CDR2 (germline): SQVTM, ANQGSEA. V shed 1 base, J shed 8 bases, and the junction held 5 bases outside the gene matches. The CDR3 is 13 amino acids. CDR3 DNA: TGCAGCGTTGAAGGGGCAGGGGGTGATGAGCAGTTCTTC. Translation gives CSVEGAGGDEQFF.

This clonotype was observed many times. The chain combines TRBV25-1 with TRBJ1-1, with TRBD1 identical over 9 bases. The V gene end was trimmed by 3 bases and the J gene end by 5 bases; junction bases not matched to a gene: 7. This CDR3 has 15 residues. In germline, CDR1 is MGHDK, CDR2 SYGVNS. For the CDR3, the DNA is TGTGCCAGCAGTGATTGGGGACAGGGTAAGACTGAAGCTTTCTTT. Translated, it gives CASSDWGQGKTEAFF. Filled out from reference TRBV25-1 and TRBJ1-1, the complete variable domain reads EADIYQTPRYLVIGTGKKITLECSQTMGHDKMYWYQQDPGMELHLIHYSYGVNSTEKGDLSSESTVSRIRTEHFPLTLESARPSHTSQYLCASSDWGQGKTEAFFGQGTRLTVV.

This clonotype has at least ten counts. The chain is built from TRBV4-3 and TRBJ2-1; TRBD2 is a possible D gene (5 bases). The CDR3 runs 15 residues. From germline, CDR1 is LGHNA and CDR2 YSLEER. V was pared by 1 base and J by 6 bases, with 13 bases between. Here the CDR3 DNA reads TGCGCCAGCAGCCAAGTGGGGAGAGGTTTCAATGAGCAGTTCTTC. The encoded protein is CASSQVGRGFNEQFF.

The CDR3 protein is CASSLEPTGGQRETQYF. CDR3 in DNA: TGTGCCAGCAGCTTAGAGCCGACGGGGGGGCAGAGAGAGACCCAGTACTTC. This sequence joins TRBV11-2 and TRBJ2-5; 8 bases align to TRBD2. Germline CDR1 is SGHAT and CDR2 is FQNNGV. Trimming at V came to 0 bases and at J to 4 bases, leaving 10 bases not matched to a gene. The CDR3 runs to 17 residues.

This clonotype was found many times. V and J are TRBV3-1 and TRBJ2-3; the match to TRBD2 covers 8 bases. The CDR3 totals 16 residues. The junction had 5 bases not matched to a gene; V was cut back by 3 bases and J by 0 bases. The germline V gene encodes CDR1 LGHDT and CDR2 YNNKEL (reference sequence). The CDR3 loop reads CASSHPLADSTDTQYF. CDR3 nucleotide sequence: TGTGCCAGCAGCCACCCACTAGCGGACAGCACAGATACGCAGTATTTT.

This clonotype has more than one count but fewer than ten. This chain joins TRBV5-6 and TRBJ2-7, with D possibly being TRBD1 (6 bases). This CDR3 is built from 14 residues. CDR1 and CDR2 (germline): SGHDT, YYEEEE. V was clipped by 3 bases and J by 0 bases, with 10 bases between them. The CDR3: CASSSTGSSYEQYF. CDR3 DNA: TGTGCCAGCAGCTCCACAGGGAGCTCCTACGAGCAGTACTTC. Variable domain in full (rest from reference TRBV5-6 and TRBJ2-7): DAGVTQSPTHLIKTRGQQVTLRCSPKSGHDTVSWYQQALGQGPQFIFQYYEEEERQRGNFPDRFSGHQFPNYSSELNVNALLLGDSALYLCASSSTGSSYEQYFGPGTRLTVT.

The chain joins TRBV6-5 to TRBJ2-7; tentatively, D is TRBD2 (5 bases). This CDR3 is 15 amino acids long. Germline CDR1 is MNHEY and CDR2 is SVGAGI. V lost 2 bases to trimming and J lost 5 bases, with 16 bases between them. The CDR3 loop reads CASSYEGSLTDEQYF. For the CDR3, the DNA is TGTGCCAGCAGTTACGAGGGCAGTTTGACGGACGAGCAGTACTTC.

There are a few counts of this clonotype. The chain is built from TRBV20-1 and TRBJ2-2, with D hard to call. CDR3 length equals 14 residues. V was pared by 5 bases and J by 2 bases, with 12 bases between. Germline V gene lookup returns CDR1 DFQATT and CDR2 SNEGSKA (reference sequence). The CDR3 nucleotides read TGCAGTGCTCTAGGGCCCGCAAACACCGGGGAGCTGTTTTTT. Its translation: CSALGPANTGELFF.

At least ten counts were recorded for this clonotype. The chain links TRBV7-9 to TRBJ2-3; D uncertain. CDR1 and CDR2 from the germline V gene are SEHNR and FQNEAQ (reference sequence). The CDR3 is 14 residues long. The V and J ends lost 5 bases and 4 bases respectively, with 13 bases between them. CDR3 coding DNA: TGTGCCAGCAGCCCCCAATCCGTTCCAGATACGCAGTATTTT. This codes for CASSPQSVPDTQYF.

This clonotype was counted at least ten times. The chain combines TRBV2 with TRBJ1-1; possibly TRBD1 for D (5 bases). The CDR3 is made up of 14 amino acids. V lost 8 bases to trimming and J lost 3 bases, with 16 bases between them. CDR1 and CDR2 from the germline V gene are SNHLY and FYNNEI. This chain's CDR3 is CASQRSGEDTEAFF. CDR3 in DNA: TGTGCCAGCCAGAGATCGGGGGAGGACACTGAAGCTTTCTTT.

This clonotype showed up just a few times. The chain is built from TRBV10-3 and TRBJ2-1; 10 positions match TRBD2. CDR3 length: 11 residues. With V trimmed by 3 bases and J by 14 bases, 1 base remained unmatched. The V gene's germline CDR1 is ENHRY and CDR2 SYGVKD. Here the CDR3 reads CAISDLAGEFF. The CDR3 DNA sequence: TGTGCCATCAGTGACCTAGCGGGGGAGTTCTTC.

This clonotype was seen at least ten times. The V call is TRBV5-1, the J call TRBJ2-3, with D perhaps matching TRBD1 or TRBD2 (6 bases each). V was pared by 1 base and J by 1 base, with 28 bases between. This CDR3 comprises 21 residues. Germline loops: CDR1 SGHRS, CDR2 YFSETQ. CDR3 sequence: CASSLIPMDSAAGWGTDTQYF. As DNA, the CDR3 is TGCGCCAGCAGCTTGATCCCGATGGACAGTGCGGCGGGGTGGGGCACAGATACGCAGTATTTT. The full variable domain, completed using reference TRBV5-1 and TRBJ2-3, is KAGVTQTPRYLIKTRGQQVTLSCSPISGHRSVSWYQQTPGQGLQFLFEYFSETQRNKGNFPGRFSGRQFSNSRSEMNVSTLELGDSALYLCASSLIPMDSAAGWGTDTQYFGPGTRLTVL.

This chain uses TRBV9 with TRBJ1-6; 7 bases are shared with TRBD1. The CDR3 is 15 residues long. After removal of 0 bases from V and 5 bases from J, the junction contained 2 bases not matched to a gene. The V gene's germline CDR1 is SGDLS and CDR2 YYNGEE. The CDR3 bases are TGTGCCAGCAGCGTAGGGGACAGCAATAATTCACCCCTCCACTTT. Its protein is CASSVGDSNNSPLHF.

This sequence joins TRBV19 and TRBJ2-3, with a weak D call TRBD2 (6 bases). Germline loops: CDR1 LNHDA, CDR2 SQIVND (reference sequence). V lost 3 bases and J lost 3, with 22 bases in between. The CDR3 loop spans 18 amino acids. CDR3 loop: CASSMRVQLAVGTDTQYF. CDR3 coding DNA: TGTGCCAGTAGTATGAGGGTTCAACTAGCAGTAGGTACAGATACGCAGTATTTT.